This TCR beta chain originates from a study of blood T cell repertoires in COVID-19. As for the study in general: The samples span acute and convalescent COVID-19 from the United States, Italy and Spain. Sources were T cells, B-cell-depleted T cells, or PBMCs; the material itself was cDNA or gDNA.

Original processing notes: Amplified reference gene primers provided the basis for estimating nucleated cell counts. Generated by immunoSEQ multiplex PCR, the TCRdb table keeps only in-frame clones and is missing some. V and J calls and clone size come straight from that table; D and trimming were deduced from the DNA. This table holds approximately 350,000 clones, 85% to 90% found once. Living in 20 to 30 US areas, the participants were between roughly 18 and 90 years of age. The V and J ends lost 0 bases and 4 bases, in that order; junction bases with no gene match: 3. There are 16 residues in the CDR3. Germline V gene sequence: CDR1 KGHSH, CDR2 LQKENI.

The chain uses TRBV18 and TRBJ2-7; the match to TRBD2 covers 13 bases. The TCR originated in a man aged 18 to 35 who had recovered from COVID-19. Sequenced material: PBMCs or T cells enriched from blood (not recorded which). Written as DNA, the CDR3 is TGTGCCAGCTCACCACCCGGACTAGCGGGAGTTTACGAGCAGTACTTC. Translation gives CASSPPGLAGVYEQYF.